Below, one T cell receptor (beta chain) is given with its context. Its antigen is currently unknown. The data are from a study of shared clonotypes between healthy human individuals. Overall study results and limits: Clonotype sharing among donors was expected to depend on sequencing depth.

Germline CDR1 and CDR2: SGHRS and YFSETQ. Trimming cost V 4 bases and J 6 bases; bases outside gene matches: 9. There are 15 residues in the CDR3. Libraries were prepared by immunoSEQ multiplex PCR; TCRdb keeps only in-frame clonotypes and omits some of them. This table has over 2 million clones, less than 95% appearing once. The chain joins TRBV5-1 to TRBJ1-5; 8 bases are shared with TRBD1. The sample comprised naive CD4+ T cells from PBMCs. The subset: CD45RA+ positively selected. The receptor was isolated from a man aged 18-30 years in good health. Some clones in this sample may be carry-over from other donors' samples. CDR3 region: CASSPGQGRAQPQHF. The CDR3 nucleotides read TGCGCCAGCAGCCCAGGACAGGGTAGGGCTCAGCCCCAGCATTTT.